This TCR beta chain was captured by sequencing in a study of cytomegalovirus exposure and HLA in healthy donors. Notes on the study in general: The authors later found most CMV-associated TCR beta chains appeared HLA-restricted. The listing of 160 or so TCR beta chains classed them as cytomegalovirus-associated. An assumption of roughly uniform sequencing depth across donors underlay the presence/absence analyses.

A note on this clone: Its matching antigen is unknown.

Use of 60 Vbeta and 13 Jbeta primers characterized the PCR. Produced via immunoSEQ multiplex PCR; TCRdb's table is partial and in-frame only. This table holds about 200,000 clones, 70% to 80% found once. The CDR3 consists of 15 residues. Germline V gene sequence: CDR1 LNHNV, CDR2 YYDKDF (reference sequence). Trimming removed 1 base from V and 8 bases from J, with 14 bases in between. Sequencing was done on a sample of PBMCs. The chain couples TRBV15 to TRBJ1-4, with D hard to call. This TCR derives from a man aged 25-45 years in good health and CMV-seronegative. In DNA, the CDR3 is TGTGCCACCAGCAGAGTTACGGGGTCTCGAGAAAAACTGTTTTTT. This sequence encodes CATSRVTGSREKLFF.